This T cell receptor (beta chain) was recorded in a study of T cell responses to AZD1222 COVID-19 vaccine (dated by TCRdb to the early 2020s). Study-level background: TCR sequencing was performed for 230 to 250 trial participants, of whom about 200 were given two doses of AZD1222 and approximately 25 were given two doses of MenACWY control vaccine. Trial participants were enrolled by age into 18-55, 56-69 and 70-plus year subgroups, with around 150, 28 and 57 TCR-sequenced participants respectively. Beyond this particular receptor, the publication reports: Spike-specific TCR breadth and depth rose significantly after two AZD1222 doses compared with day 0 and with MenACWY recipients. Participants were mostly white British and included more females than males, and it was suggested by the authors that clonal diversity may have been underestimated. Reportedly, almost half of the unique spike-specific TCRs recognized epitopes lying outside the regions that are mutated in the B.1.351 and B.1.1.7 variants. Conclusions about previously exposed vaccinees are limited because only 6 or 7 AZD1222 recipients were SARS-CoV-2 seropositive at baseline. The whole spike protein was spanned by vaccine-associated CD4 TCRs, and dominant responses were seen in regions 160-218 and 743-854. In the small 56-69-year group, the increase in depth fell short of significance, most likely because of low power. Because no samples from the day 14 peak response were available, repertoires could be characterized only after the peak T cell response.

Taken with the paper, the label for time point translates to: about 28 days (+/-7) after the second vaccine dose. AZD1222 recipients whose second dose came at about 4 weeks and those whose second dose came at about 12 weeks were combined into one group, since spike-specific TCR depth and breadth did not differ between the two schedules. Vaccinee samples were obtained from the UK trials COV001 and COV002, which included a single-blind randomized controlled phase 2/3 trial of AZD1222 (ChAdOx1 nCoV-19) in healthy adults. For TCRbeta chain sequencing, PBMC samples were collected from trial participants at day 0 and at day 28 after the second dose. The cysteine opens and the phenylalanine closes a CDR3 of 11 amino acids. Only CDR3 DNA is held: 33 bases, read in frame from base 1. Relative to germline, V is 5 bases shorter and J is 7 bases shorter, with 11 bases between their ends. The germline V gene (reference sequence) provides CDR1 DFQATT and CDR2 SNEGSKA.

Comment on this clone: Its antigen specificity is not known. No base-level quality is on record; no much larger clone is a single base apart.

The CDR3 regions of human TCRbeta chains were subjected to immunosequencing. Processing in the source paper ran as follows. TCRs in the repertoires were matched against a reference library of SARS-CoV-2-specific TCRs that had been generated with the MIRA antigen-specificity platform. Breadth was defined as the fraction of unique TCRs that were SARS-CoV-2-associated. Depth was defined as the fraction of total T cells that were SARS-CoV-2-associated. Each spike-specific TCR was assigned to its reactive spike region and to a CD4 or CD8 class using the MIRA data. Log10-transformed breadth and depth values were compared by one-way ANOVA with Sidak's multiple comparisons tests. The source is immuneACCESS, and TCRdb retained only in-frame sequences with V and J called. Part of the clones is not carried over; for the studies checked, unresolved V genes explain less than half of this, and the remainder is unexplained. The DNA was the basis for D and trimming; V, J and clone size are from that table. The sample table records about 120,000 clones; 84% of these occur just once. Jointly, the top ten make up roughly a quarter of the sample.

The TCR comes from an adult who received the AZD1222 COVID-19 vaccine. The material was peripheral blood, obtained 28 days after the second AZD1222 dose. The rearrangement joined TRBV20-1 to TRBJ1-1; the D gene is unclear. In nucleotide form, the sequence is TGCAGTGCTCGGAGAGAGCTTGAAGCTTTCTTT. Translated, it reads CSARRELEAFF.